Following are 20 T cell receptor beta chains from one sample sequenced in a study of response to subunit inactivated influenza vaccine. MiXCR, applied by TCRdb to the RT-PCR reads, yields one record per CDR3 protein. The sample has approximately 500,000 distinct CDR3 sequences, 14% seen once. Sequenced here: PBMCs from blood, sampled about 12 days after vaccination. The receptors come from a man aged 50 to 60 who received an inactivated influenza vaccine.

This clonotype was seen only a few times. The CDR3 is CASSATDRAFYGYTF. CDR3 coding DNA: TGTGCCAGCAGCGCAACCGACAGGGCCTTCTATGGCTACACCTTC. The chain joins TRBV9 to TRBJ1-2, with TRBD1 matching over 7 bases. The CDR3 is 15 amino acids. V lost 3 bases and J lost 4; bases outside the gene matches: 9. Per the germline V gene, CDR1 is SGDLS and CDR2 is YYNGEE.

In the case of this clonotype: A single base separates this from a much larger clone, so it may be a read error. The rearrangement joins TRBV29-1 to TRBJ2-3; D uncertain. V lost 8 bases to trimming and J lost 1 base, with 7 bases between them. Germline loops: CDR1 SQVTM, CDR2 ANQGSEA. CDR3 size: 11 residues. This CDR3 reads CSCSGTDTQYF. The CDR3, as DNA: TGCAGCTGTTCGGGCACAGATACGCAGTATTTT.

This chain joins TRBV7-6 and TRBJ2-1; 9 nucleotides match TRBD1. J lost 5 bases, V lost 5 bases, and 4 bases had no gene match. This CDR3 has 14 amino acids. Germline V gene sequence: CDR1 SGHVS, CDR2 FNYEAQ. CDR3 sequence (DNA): TGTGCCAGCAGCGCGAGGACAGGGGACAATGAGCAGTTCTTC. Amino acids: CASSARTGDNEQFF.

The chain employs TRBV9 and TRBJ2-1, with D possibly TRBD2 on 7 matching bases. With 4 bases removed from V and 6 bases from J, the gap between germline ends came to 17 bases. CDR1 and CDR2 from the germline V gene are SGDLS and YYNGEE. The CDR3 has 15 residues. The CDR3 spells CASSKGRGYPNEQFF. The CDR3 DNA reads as TGTGCCAGCAGCAAAGGGAGGGGGTACCCCAATGAGCAGTTCTTC. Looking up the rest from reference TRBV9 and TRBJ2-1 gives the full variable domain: DSGVTQTPKHLITATGQRVTLRCSPRSGDLSVYWYQQSLDQGLQFLIQYYNGEERAKGNILERFSAQQFPDLHSELNLSSLELGDSALYFCASSKGRGYPNEQFFGPGTRLTVL.

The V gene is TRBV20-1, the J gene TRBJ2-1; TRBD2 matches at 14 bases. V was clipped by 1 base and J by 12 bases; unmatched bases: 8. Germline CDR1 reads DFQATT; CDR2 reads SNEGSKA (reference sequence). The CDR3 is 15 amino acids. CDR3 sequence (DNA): TGCAGTGCTAGAGTGGTTGGGACTAGCGGGAGTGGGCAGTTCTTC. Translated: CSARVVGTSGSGQFF.

The CDR3, as DNA: TGTGCCAGCAGTTTAGCGCGCGGGAGGGTCTCAGATACGCAGTATTTT. Encoded protein: CASSLARGRVSDTQYF. The chain has TRBV12-3 or TRBV12-4 and TRBJ2-3; 9 positions agree with TRBD2. The CDR3 totals 16 residues. Germline trimming cut 0 bases from V and 4 bases from J; bases unmatched to any gene: 5.

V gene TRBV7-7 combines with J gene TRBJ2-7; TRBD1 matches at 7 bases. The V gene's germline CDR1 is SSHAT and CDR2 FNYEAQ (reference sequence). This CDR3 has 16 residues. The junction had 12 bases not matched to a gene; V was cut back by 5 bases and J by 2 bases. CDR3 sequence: CASSERTGLTPYEQYF. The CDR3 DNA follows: TGTGCCAGCAGCGAAAGGACAGGCCTGACCCCCTACGAGCAGTACTTC.

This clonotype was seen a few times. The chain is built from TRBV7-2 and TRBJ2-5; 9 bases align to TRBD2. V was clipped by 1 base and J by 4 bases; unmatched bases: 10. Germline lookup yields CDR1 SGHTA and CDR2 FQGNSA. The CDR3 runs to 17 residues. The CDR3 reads CASSLVGGGGVVETQYF. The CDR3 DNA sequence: TGTGCCAGCAGCTTAGTAGGAGGCGGGGGGGTGGTAGAGACCCAGTACTTC.

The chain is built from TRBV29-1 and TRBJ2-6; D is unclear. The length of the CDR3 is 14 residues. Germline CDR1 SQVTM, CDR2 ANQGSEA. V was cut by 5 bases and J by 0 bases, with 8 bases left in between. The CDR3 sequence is CSVTQSSGANVLTF. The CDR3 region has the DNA TGCAGCGTTACTCAGAGCTCTGGGGCCAACGTCCTGACTTTC. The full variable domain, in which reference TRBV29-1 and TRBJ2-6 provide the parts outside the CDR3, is SAVISQKPSRDICQRGTSLTIQCQVDSQVTMMFWYRQQPGQSLTLIATANQGSEATYESGFVIDKFPISRPNLTFSTLTVSNMSPEDSSIYLCSVTQSSGANVLTFGAGSRLTVL.

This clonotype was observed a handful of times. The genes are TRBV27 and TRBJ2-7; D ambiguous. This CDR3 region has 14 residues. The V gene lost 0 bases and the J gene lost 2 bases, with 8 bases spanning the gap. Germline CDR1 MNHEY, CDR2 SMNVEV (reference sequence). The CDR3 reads CASSLSVPAYEQYF. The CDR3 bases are TGTGCCAGCAGTTTATCGGTGCCAGCCTACGAGCAGTACTTC.

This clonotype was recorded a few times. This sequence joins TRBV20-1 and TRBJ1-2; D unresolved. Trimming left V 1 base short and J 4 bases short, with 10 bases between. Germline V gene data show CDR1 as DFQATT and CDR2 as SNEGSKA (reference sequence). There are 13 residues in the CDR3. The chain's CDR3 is CSARVDLGYGYTF. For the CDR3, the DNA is TGCAGTGCTAGAGTGGATCTTGGCTATGGCTACACCTTC.

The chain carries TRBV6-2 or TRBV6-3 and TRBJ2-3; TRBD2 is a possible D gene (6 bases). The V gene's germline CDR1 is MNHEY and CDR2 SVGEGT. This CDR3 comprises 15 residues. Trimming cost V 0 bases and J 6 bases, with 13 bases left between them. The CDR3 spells CASSYSQTSYDTQYF. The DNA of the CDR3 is TGTGCCAGCAGTTACTCGCAGACTAGTTACGATACGCAGTATTTT.

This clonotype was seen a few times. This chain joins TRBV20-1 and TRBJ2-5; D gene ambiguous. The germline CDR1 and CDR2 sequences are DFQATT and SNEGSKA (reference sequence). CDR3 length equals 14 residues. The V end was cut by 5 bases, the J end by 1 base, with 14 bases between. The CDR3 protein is CSAPSPPGQETQYF. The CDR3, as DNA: TGCAGTGCTCCATCACCCCCGGGCCAAGAGACCCAGTACTTC.

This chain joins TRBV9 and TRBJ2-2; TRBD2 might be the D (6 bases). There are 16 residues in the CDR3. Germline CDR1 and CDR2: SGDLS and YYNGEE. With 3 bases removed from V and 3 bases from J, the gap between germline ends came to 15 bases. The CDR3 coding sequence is TGTGCCAGCAGCGGAAGGGTTAGCGGACACACCGGGGAGCTGTTTTTT. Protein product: CASSGRVSGHTGELFF.

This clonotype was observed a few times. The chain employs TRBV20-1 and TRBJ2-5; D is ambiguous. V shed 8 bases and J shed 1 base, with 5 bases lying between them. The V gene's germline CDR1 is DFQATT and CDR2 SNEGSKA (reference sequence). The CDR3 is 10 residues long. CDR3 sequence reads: CSWSQETQYF. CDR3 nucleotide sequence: TGCAGTTGGAGCCAAGAGACCCAGTACTTC.

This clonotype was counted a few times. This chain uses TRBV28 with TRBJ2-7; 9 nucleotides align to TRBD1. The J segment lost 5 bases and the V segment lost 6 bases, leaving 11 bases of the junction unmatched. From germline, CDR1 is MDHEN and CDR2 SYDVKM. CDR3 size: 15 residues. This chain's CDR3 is CASRTFGTGLNEQYF. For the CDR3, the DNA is TGTGCCAGCAGAACTTTCGGGACAGGGTTAAACGAGCAGTACTTC.

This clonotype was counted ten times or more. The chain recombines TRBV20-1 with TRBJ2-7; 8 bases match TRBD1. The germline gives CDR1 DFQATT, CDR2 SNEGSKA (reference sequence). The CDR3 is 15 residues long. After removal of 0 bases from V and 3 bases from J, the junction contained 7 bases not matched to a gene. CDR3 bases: TGCAGTGCTAGAGATGTCCAGGGGGCCGACTACGAGCAGTACTTC. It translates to CSARDVQGADYEQYF.

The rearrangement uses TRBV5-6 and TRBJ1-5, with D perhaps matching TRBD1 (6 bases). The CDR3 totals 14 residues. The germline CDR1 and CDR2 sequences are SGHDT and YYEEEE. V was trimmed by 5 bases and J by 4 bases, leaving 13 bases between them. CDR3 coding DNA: TGTGCCAGCAGTCAAGGACAGTTTAATCAGCCCCAGCATTTT. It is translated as CASSQGQFNQPQHF.

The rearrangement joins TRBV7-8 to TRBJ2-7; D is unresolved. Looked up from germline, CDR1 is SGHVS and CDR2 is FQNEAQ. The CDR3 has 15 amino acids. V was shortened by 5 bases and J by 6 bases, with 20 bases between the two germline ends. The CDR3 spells CASSHRAFSPREQYF. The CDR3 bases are TGTGCCAGCAGCCACCGGGCCTTTTCCCCGCGCGAGCAGTACTTC.

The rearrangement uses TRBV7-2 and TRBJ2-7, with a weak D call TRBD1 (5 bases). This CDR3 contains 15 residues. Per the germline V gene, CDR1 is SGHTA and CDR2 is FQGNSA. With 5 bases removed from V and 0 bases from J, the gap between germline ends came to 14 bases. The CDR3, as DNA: TGTGCCAGCAGCGAAAGGGGCAGCTTCTCCTACGAGCAGTACTTC. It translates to CASSERGSFSYEQYF.